Listed below are T cell receptor beta chains from one sample, sequenced in a study of blood T cells in healthy people across ages. MiXCR was run by TCRdb on the 5' RACE reads, yielding one entry per CDR3 protein. The table has about 620,000 distinct CDR3 sequences, about 51% seen once; the top ten hold 13%. The specimen sequenced was blood. Receptor source: an elderly woman in good health. The CDR3 runs from the conserved cysteine through the conserved F or W. A D gene is named only where the DNA matches it firmly. Size values are once, few and many counts, or a class for expanded clones, and some rows have none.

. | once | TRBJ1-5 | TRBV20-1 | CSRSRDLLNQPQHF | TGCAGTCGAAGCCGGGACCTACTCAATCAGCCCCAGCATTTT
. | . | TRBJ1-5 | TRBV11-2 | CASSLEPRGNQPQHF | TGTGCCAGCAGCTTAGAACCCAGGGGCAATCAGCCCCAGCATTTT
. | . | TRBJ2-7 | TRBV5-1 | CAGSEGPSYEQYF | TGCGCCGGCAGCGAGGGGCCCTCCTACGAGCAGTACTTC
TRBD1 | . | TRBJ1-2 | TRBV24-1 | CATSRQGYGYTF | TGTGCCACCAGCCGACAGGGCTATGGCTACACCTTC
. | few | TRBJ2-7 | TRBV14 | CASSQAGGPYNEQYF | TGTGCCAGCAGCCAAGCAGGGGGGCCCTACAATGAGCAGTACTTC
. | once | TRBJ1-1 | TRBV20-1 | CSAKGGTEAFF | TGCAGTGCTAAAGGAGGAACTGAAGCTTTCTTT
. | many | TRBJ2-3 | TRBV2 | CASSRGSGITDTQYF | TGTGCCAGCTCCCGGGGTAGCGGCATCACAGATACGCAGTATTTT
. | few | TRBJ2-7 | TRBV6-6 | CASSYSEEYEQYF | TGTGCCAGCAGTTACTCAGAGGAATACGAGCAGTACTTC
TRBD2 | . | TRBJ2-7 | TRBV6-6 | CASSYDETSGPTYEQYF | TGTGCCAGCAGTTACGATGAGACTAGCGGGCCCACCTACGAGCAGTACTTC
TRBD1 | . | TRBJ2-7 | TRBV6-6 | CASSYRTGSEQYF | TGTGCCAGCAGTTACAGGACAGGGTCCGAGCAGTACTTC
TRBD1 | . | TRBJ2-1 | TRBV29-1 | CSVERSTGKAYNEQFF | TGCAGCGTTGAGAGGTCGACAGGGAAAGCTTACAATGAGCAGTTCTTC
. | . | TRBJ2-4 | TRBV12-3/TRBV12-4 | CASSGTLGAKNIQYF | TGTGCCAGCAGTGGGACACTTGGGGCCAAAAACATTCAGTACTTC
. | many | TRBJ1-5 | TRBV3-1 | CASSQERYQPQHF | TGTGCCAGCAGCCAAGAACGTTATCAGCCCCAGCATTTT
TRBD2 | . | TRBJ2-1 | TRBV3-1 | CASSHAGGNEQFF | TGTGCCAGCAGCCATGCGGGGGGCAATGAGCAGTTCTTC
. | . | TRBJ1-4 | TRBV25-1 | CASSHTARGEDEKLFF | TGTGCCAGCAGTCACACCGCTCGAGGGGAGGATGAAAAACTGTTTTTT
. | few | TRBJ1-5 | TRBV28 | CASSTTYQPQHF | TGTGCCAGCAGTACAACATACCAGCCCCAGCATTTT
. | . | TRBJ2-7 | TRBV5-4 | CASSLLGSLPYEQYF | TGTGCCAGCAGCTTGTTGGGATCACTACCCTACGAGCAGTACTTC
. | many | TRBJ1-5 | TRBV12-3/TRBV12-4 | CASARDTIIQPQHF | TGTGCCAGCGCCCGGGACACAATTATCCAGCCCCAGCATTTT
TRBD1 | . | TRBJ1-2 | TRBV15 | CATSRDGTGVYGYTF | TGTGCCACCAGCAGAGATGGGACAGGGGTCTATGGCTACACCTTC
TRBD1 | . | TRBJ1-5 | TRBV12-3/TRBV12-4 | CASRPQGRGNQPQHF | TGTGCCAGCAGACCACAGGGGCGCGGGAATCAGCCCCAGCATTTT
TRBD2 | few | TRBJ2-5 | TRBV5-1 | CASSPRLGRYQETQYF | TGCGCCAGCAGCCCACGCCTCGGGAGGTACCAAGAGACCCAGTACTTC
. | . | TRBJ1-2 | TRBV20-1 | CSASQGPRGYTF | TGCAGTGCTAGCCAGGGTCCAAGGGGCTACACCTTC
TRBD1 | once | TRBJ1-2 | TRBV24-1 | CATRKTGDDYGYTF | TGTGCCACCAGGAAGACAGGGGACGACTATGGCTACACCTTC
TRBD2 | . | TRBJ2-2 | TRBV11-3 | CASSLSSGWAGELFF | TGTGCCAGCAGCTTATCTAGCGGTTGGGCCGGGGAGCTGTTTTTT
TRBD2 | . | TRBJ2-5 | TRBV5-4 | CASSLIAGARETQYF | TGTGCCAGCAGCTTAATAGCGGGAGCACGGGAGACCCAGTACTTC
. | . | TRBJ2-5 | TRBV5-1 | CASKFRTGTQETQYF | TGCGCCAGCAAGTTCAGGACGGGAACCCAAGAGACCCAGTACTTC
TRBD2 | once | TRBJ2-5 | TRBV20-1 | CSARDSGDLETQYF | TGCAGTGCTAGAGATAGCGGGGACTTGGAGACCCAGTACTTC
. | many | TRBJ2-3 | TRBV7-9 | CASSSIGGNTDTQYF | TGTGCCAGCAGCTCGATTGGGGGGAACACAGATACGCAGTATTTT
. | once | TRBJ2-5 | TRBV12-3/TRBV12-4 | CASGQPETQYF | TGTGCCAGCGGACAACCAGAGACCCAGTACTTC
. | . | TRBJ1-6 | TRBV25-1 | CASTYGSNSPLHF | TGTGCCAGCACTTACGGGAGTAATTCACCCCTCCACTTT
TRBD2 | . | TRBJ2-3 | TRBV12-3/TRBV12-4 | CASHSSGGGDTQYF | TGTGCCAGCCATTCTAGCGGGGGCGGGGATACGCAGTATTTT
. | many | TRBJ2-3 | TRBV28 | CASSGESTDTQYF | TGTGCCAGCTCGGGCGAAAGCACAGATACGCAGTATTTT
. | . | TRBJ2-3 | TRBV20-1 | CSARDWGGAADTQYF | TGCAGTGCTAGAGATTGGGGCGGGGCGGCAGATACGCAGTATTTT
TRBD2 | few | TRBJ2-3 | TRBV15 | CATSSTVGGSTDTQYF | TGTGCCACCAGCAGCACCGTCGGGGGGTCCACAGATACGCAGTATTTT